This TCR beta chain stems from a study of blood T cell repertoires in COVID-19. Study-wide background: From T cells, B-cell-depleted T cells, or PBMCs came the material, which was cDNA or gDNA.

There are 14 residues in the CDR3. V was pared by 2 bases and J by 1 base, with 8 bases between. Germline V gene sequence: CDR1 SEHNR, CDR2 FQNEAQ (reference sequence). Methods used by the authors: Reference gene primer amplification gave nucleated cell count estimates. Generated by immunoSEQ multiplex PCR, the TCRdb table keeps only in-frame clones and is missing some. That table supplies the V and J calls and clone size; D and trimming were determined from the DNA. The sample includes more than 45,000 clones, approximately 86% of them seen just once. The receptor comes from a man between 60 and 70 years old with active or convalescent COVID-19. Sequenced material: peripheral blood. The V call is TRBV7-9, the J call TRBJ1-1, with D unresolved. For the CDR3, the DNA is TGTGCCAGCAGCTTATCCCTAGGGAACACTGAAGCTTTCTTT. It translates to CASSLSLGNTEAFF. Full variable domain (outside the CDR3, taken from reference TRBV7-9 and TRBJ1-1): DTGVSQNPRHKITKRGQNVTFRCDPISEHNRLYWYRQTLGQGPEFLTYFQNEAQLEKSRLLSDRFSAERPKGSFSTLEIQRTEQGDSAMYLCASSLSLGNTEAFFGQGTRLTVV.